A single sample gave rise to the 25 T cell receptor beta chains below, sequenced in a study of OX40 agonist ivuxolimab in advanced cancers. Profiled with immunoSEQ multiplex PCR; TCRdb holds only in-frame clones, not every one. The sample consists of around 15,000 clones, 70% to 80% of them appearing once. The specimen comprised CD4+ or CD8+ T cells sorted from blood, sampled in a trial of the OX40 agonist ivuxolimab. The receptor source for this set is an adult with an advanced solid tumor such as melanoma, head and neck, liver or kidney cancer.

CDR3 sequence (DNA): TGTGCCAGCAGCATCCCCGGGAGACGGCCTTCCTACAATGAGCAGTTCTTC. It yields the protein CASSIPGRRPSYNEQFF. V and J are TRBV9 and TRBJ2-1; possibly TRBD2 for D (6 bases). This CDR3 is 17 amino acids long. The germline gives CDR1 SGDLS, CDR2 YYNGEE. The V and J ends lost 4 bases and 1 base respectively, with 18 bases between them.

Worth noting for this clone: At one end, the junction sequence differs from germline, possibly due to a read error. The chain employs TRBV29-1 and TRBJ1-2; perhaps TRBD1 as D (6 bases). The germline V gene encodes CDR1 SQVTM and CDR2 ANQGSEA. The CDR3 is 10 amino acids. CDR3 protein: CSVEGGPPAF. CDR3 in DNA: TGCAGCGTGGAAGGGGGGCCCCCCGCCTTC.

This clone has only a few counts. The chain carries TRBV6-5 and TRBJ2-1; D is perhaps TRBD1 or TRBD2 (6 bases each). Germline-derived CDR1 and CDR2 are MNHEY and SVGAGI. The length of the CDR3 is 15 residues. V gave up 2 bases and J gave up 10 bases, with 18 bases separating them. This chain's CDR3 is CASSYPTHGGAEQFF. DNA for the CDR3: TGTGCCAGCAGTTACCCCACCCACGGGGGCGCGGAGCAGTTCTTC.

This clone was seen just once. V is TRBV4-1 and J is TRBJ1-6, with 8 bases aligning to TRBD1. The CDR3 totals 15 residues. The J segment lost 7 bases and the V segment lost 4 bases, leaving 6 bases of the junction unmatched. Germline loops: CDR1 MGHRA, CDR2 YSYEKL. The CDR3 loop reads CASSRTGTGNSPLHF. For the CDR3, the DNA is TGCGCCAGCAGCCGGACAGGGACCGGGAATTCACCCCTCCACTTT.

Here the CDR3 reads CASSLISDDNEQFF. The CDR3, as DNA: TGTGCCAGCAGCTTAATATCAGATGACAATGAGCAGTTCTTC. V usage is TRBV7-3 and J usage is TRBJ2-1; unclear D gene. The germline V gene encodes CDR1 SGHTA and CDR2 FQGTGA. The ends were cut back, 1 base at V and 5 bases at J, with 9 bases in the middle. The CDR3 totals 14 residues.

The V call is TRBV7-9, the J call TRBJ1-1; D might be TRBD1 (5 bases). The V gene lost 6 bases and the J gene lost 1 base, with 6 bases spanning the gap. There are 12 residues in the CDR3. Germline assignment: CDR1 SEHNR and CDR2 FQNEAQ (reference sequence). The CDR3 nucleotides read TGTGCCAGCAGGGACACGAACACTGAAGCTTTCTTT. Encoded protein: CASRDTNTEAFF.

The chain combines TRBV6-5 with TRBJ1-1, with 7 nucleotides matching TRBD1. There are 15 residues in the CDR3. Trimming took 4 bases from V and 0 from J; bases not matched to a gene: 5. Germline-derived CDR1 and CDR2 are MNHEY and SVGAGI. The CDR3 DNA sequence: TGTGCCAGCAGTTCAGGGGGAACGATGAACACTGAAGCTTTCTTT. Encoded protein: CASSSGGTMNTEAFF.

The V gene is TRBV28, the J gene TRBJ2-6; no reliable D call. Looked up from germline, CDR1 is MDHEN and CDR2 is SYDVKM. V was clipped by 5 bases and J by 0 bases, with 11 bases between them. This CDR3 region has 16 residues. This CDR3 is CASSEGHLSGANVLTF. The CDR3 DNA reads as TGTGCCAGCAGTGAAGGGCACCTCTCTGGGGCCAACGTCCTGACTTTC.

This clone is judged medium-sized. The gene calls are TRBV29-1 and TRBJ1-6; 11 bases are shared with TRBD1. Germline V gives CDR1 SQVTM, CDR2 ANQGSEA. This CDR3 is 15 amino acids long. V was pared by 0 bases and J by 8 bases, with 3 bases of the junction left unmatched. Here the CDR3 reads CSVEEGTGGDSPLHF. Here the CDR3 DNA reads TGCAGCGTTGAAGAGGGGACAGGGGGTGATTCACCCCTCCACTTT.

The J gene is TRBJ2-2, the V gene TRBV9; D ambiguous. Germline CDR1 SGDLS, CDR2 YYNGEE. CDR3 size: 12 residues. V gave up 8 bases and J gave up 6 bases, with 11 bases separating them. In DNA, the CDR3 is TGTGCCAGTTCAGGCTGGGCCGGGGAGCTGTTTTTT. It specifies CASSGWAGELFF.

Here the CDR3 DNA reads TGTGCCAGCAGCCCTGTGGACATATATGAGACCCAGTACTTC. This sequence encodes CASSPVDIYETQYF. This chain joins TRBV9 and TRBJ2-5, with a weak D call TRBD1 (5 bases). The CDR3 spans 14 residues. Germline V gives CDR1 SGDLS, CDR2 YYNGEE. V dropped 4 bases and J dropped 5 bases, with 15 bases sitting between them.

This clone showed up just once. This chain uses TRBV27 with TRBJ2-5; D ambiguous. CDR1 MNHEY and CDR2 SMNVEV come from the germline V gene (reference sequence). Trimming removed 2 bases at V and 6 bases at J, with 19 bases between. The CDR3 covers 16 residues. CDR3 DNA sequence: TGTGCCAGCAGTTTAGCTCTGAGGACGGCCGGGCAGACCCAGTACTTC. Its translation: CASSLALRTAGQTQYF.

The V gene is TRBV7-9, the J gene TRBJ2-2; D is possibly TRBD1 or TRBD2 (6 bases each). Germline V gene lookup returns CDR1 SEHNR and CDR2 FQNEAQ (reference sequence). V dropped 5 bases and J dropped 1 base, with 20 bases sitting between them. This CDR3 contains 18 residues. CDR3 sequence: CASSGASRGTRNTGELFF. The CDR3 bases are TGTGCCAGCAGCGGTGCCTCGCGCGGGACACGGAACACCGGGGAGCTGTTTTTT.

The rearrangement links TRBV7-3 to TRBJ2-1; TRBD2 aligns across 9 bases. From germline, CDR1 is SGHTA and CDR2 FQGTGA. The CDR3 has 16 amino acids. The V segment lost 5 bases and the J segment 2 bases; nucleotides outside the gene matches: 7. CDR3 protein: CASSVTSGGTYNEQFF. DNA of the CDR3: TGTGCCAGCAGCGTGACTAGCGGAGGGACCTACAATGAGCAGTTCTTC.

The chain carries TRBV6-1 and TRBJ1-4; TRBD1 matches 10 bases. J gave up 1 base and V 4 bases, and 9 bases lay outside the gene matches. The CDR3 contains 18 residues. CDR1 MNHNS and CDR2 SASEGT come from the germline V gene. CDR3 sequence: CASSGLTGGAETNEKLFF. The CDR3, as DNA: TGTGCCAGCAGTGGTTTGACAGGGGGCGCCGAAACTAATGAAAAACTGTTTTTT.

The gene calls are TRBV2 and TRBJ2-3; D unresolved. Germline V gene lookup returns CDR1 SNHLY and CDR2 FYNNEI. The CDR3 consists of 11 residues. The V end was cut by 9 bases, the J end by 2 bases, with 6 bases between. The CDR3 reads CARRPTDTQYF. The CDR3 DNA reads as TGTGCCAGACGACCCACAGATACGCAGTATTTT.

The chain carries TRBV7-3 and TRBJ2-5, with a weak D call TRBD1 (6 bases). The CDR3 totals 13 residues. Germline loops: CDR1 SGHTA, CDR2 FQGTGA. V lost 6 bases, J lost 3 bases, and 11 bases lay in between. This chain's CDR3 is CASSSGTKETQYF. Here the CDR3 DNA reads TGTGCCAGCAGTTCAGGGACAAAAGAGACCCAGTACTTC.

The gene calls are TRBV5-4 and TRBJ2-3; no clear D. Trimming removed 0 bases from V and 0 bases from J, with 5 bases in between. Germline V gene sequence: CDR1 SGHNT, CDR2 YYREEE (reference sequence). The CDR3 runs to 14 residues. The CDR3: CASSLEESTDTQYF. In DNA form, the CDR3 reads TGTGCCAGCAGCTTGGAAGAGAGCACAGATACGCAGTATTTT. Full variable domain (rest looked up from reference TRBV5-4 and TRBJ2-3): ETGVTQSPTHLIKTRGQQVTLRCSSQSGHNTVSWYQQALGQGPQFIFQYYREEENGRGNFPPRFSGLQFPNYSSELNVNALELDDSALYLCASSLEESTDTQYFGPGTRLTVL.

This chain links TRBV6-1 with TRBJ1-5, with TRBD1 matching over 9 bases. V lost 7 bases to trimming and J lost 7 bases; unmatched junction nucleotides: 11. Germline CDR1 is MNHNS and CDR2 is SASEGT. The CDR3 is 15 residues long. The chain's CDR3 is CASMVEQGARQPQHF. The CDR3 coding sequence is TGTGCCAGCATGGTGGAACAGGGGGCAAGGCAGCCCCAGCATTTT.

V and J are TRBV7-9 and TRBJ1-6; 8 bases match TRBD1. CDR3 length: 14 residues. The V segment lost 4 bases and the J segment 5 bases; nucleotides outside the gene matches: 1. The V gene's germline CDR1 is SEHNR and CDR2 FQNEAQ (reference sequence). CDR3 protein: CASSWTGNNSPLHF. The CDR3 nucleotides read TGTGCCAGCAGCTGGACAGGGAATAATTCACCCCTCCACTTT.

The chain employs TRBV27 and TRBJ1-1; D ambiguous. The germline gives CDR1 MNHEY, CDR2 SMNVEV (reference sequence). This CDR3 comprises 16 residues. The V end lost 3 bases, the J end lost 5 bases, and 19 bases lay between the germline ends. CDR3 DNA sequence: TGTGCCAGCAGTTTCCTAAAAAACCCCCAGGAAACTGAAGCTTTCTTT. It encodes CASSFLKNPQETEAFF.

The CDR3 spells CASSLEQGNDEAFF. The CDR3 DNA follows: TGCGCCAGCAGCTTGGAACAGGGTAACGACGAAGCTTTCTTT. The rearrangement joins TRBV5-1 to TRBJ1-1; D is perhaps TRBD1 (6 bases). The germline V gene has CDR1 SGHRS and CDR2 YFSETQ. This CDR3 region has 14 residues. With 0 bases removed from V and 8 bases from J, the gap between germline ends came to 14 bases.

The V gene is TRBV7-8, the J gene TRBJ1-2; D remains unclear. V lost 5 bases, J lost 4 bases, and 17 bases lay in between. The CDR3 is 15 amino acids. Germline CDR1 reads SGHVS; CDR2 reads FQNEAQ. CDR3 sequence (DNA): TGTGCCAGCAGCCCCGTGAGCAGCGGCCCCTATGGCTACACCTTC. This gives the protein CASSPVSSGPYGYTF.

This clone has only one observation. The chain has TRBV9 and TRBJ1-5; TRBD1 matches 7 bases. Germline-derived CDR1 and CDR2 are SGDLS and YYNGEE. The length of the CDR3 is 14 residues. The ends lost 4 bases at V and 1 base at J; junction bases unmatched: 2. The CDR3 loop is CASSTGQSNQPQHF. DNA for the CDR3: TGTGCCAGCAGCACGGGACAGAGCAATCAGCCCCAGCATTTT.

The chain has TRBV27 and TRBJ2-3, with 7 positions matching TRBD2. The germline CDR1 and CDR2 sequences are MNHEY and SMNVEV (reference sequence). The CDR3 has 14 amino acids. The ends lost 3 bases at V and 3 bases at J; junction bases unmatched: 3. CDR3 sequence: CASSFWGGTDTQYF. The CDR3 nucleotides read TGTGCCAGCAGTTTCTGGGGGGGGACAGATACGCAGTATTTT.